The 25 T cell receptor beta chains in this list originate from one sample, sequenced in a study of CD8 T cells in ankylosing spondylitis. Findings of the study overall: About 8 highly homologous variants made up a TCR beta motif that seemed to typify ankylosing spondylitis blood.

The antigens these receptors bind are not known. In TCRdb, the 5' RACE reads were re-called with MiXCR into one record per CDR3 protein. Of roughly 370,000 distinct CDR3 sequences in the sample, 20% to 25% were seen once. The sample comprised blood, either unsorted or a sorted T cell fraction (not recorded which). The receptor set was obtained from a male donor with ankylosing spondylitis.

This clonotype has more than one count but fewer than ten. The rearrangement uses TRBV5-1 and TRBJ2-7, with TRBD1 as a possible D gene (6 bases). CDR3 size: 14 residues. Trimming pared 4 bases from V and 5 bases from J, leaving 16 bases between. CDR1 is SGHRS and CDR2 is YFSETQ in the germline V gene. The CDR3 DNA reads TGCGCCAGCAGCCTTCAGGACAGAAGGCACGAGCAGTACTTC. Protein product: CASSLQDRRHEQYF.

This clonotype was counted only a few times. The V call is TRBV7-2, the J call TRBJ1-2; D gene unclear. Germline CDR1 is SGHTA and CDR2 is FQGNSA. The CDR3 is 14 residues long. Trimming took 1 base from V and 7 from J, leaving 13 bases between them. The CDR3 nucleotides read TGTGCCAGCAGCTTAGGGTTGGGAGGAGGTGGCTACACCTTC. The encoded protein is CASSLGLGGGGYTF.

This chain's CDR3 is CATSDFRRGGSARDTQYF. For the CDR3, the DNA is TGTGCCACCAGTGATTTTCGCCGCGGCGGGAGTGCGAGAGATACGCAGTATTTT. The genes are TRBV24-1 and TRBJ2-3; 7 bases are a match to TRBD2. The CDR3 has 18 residues. The V gene's germline CDR1 is KGHDR and CDR2 SFDVKD. The V segment lost 1 base and the J segment 5 bases; nucleotides outside the gene matches: 14.

In this sample, this clonotype turned up a few times. This sequence joins TRBV2 and TRBJ2-1, with D tentatively TRBD1 (6 bases). Trimming took off 3 bases at V and 4 bases at J, with 10 bases between the two ends. Germline-derived CDR1 and CDR2 are SNHLY and FYNNEI. The CDR3 has 14 residues. The CDR3 DNA reads TGTGCCAGCAGTGATACGAGGGGGTACAATGAGCAGTTCTTC. It codes for CASSDTRGYNEQFF.

The V call is TRBV11-3, the J call TRBJ2-1; 12 bases are a match to TRBD2. This CDR3 has 16 residues. V was pared by 0 bases and J by 6 bases, with 3 bases of the junction left unmatched. Germline CDR1 reads SGHNT; CDR2 reads YENEEA. CDR3 coding DNA: TGTGCCAGCAGCTTAGATCTAGCGGGAGGGCGCAATGAGCAGTTCTTC. Protein product: CASSLDLAGGRNEQFF. Using reference TRBV11-3 and TRBJ2-1 for the parts outside the CDR3, the full variable domain is EAGVVQSPRYKIIEKKQPVAFWCNPISGHNTLYWYLQNLGQGPELLIRYENEEAVDDSQLPKDRFSAERLKGVDSTLKIQPAELGDSAVYLCASSLDLAGGRNEQFFGPGTRLTVL.

Only a few counts were recorded for this clonotype. V and J are TRBV11-2 and TRBJ2-3; tentatively, D is TRBD2 (5 bases). Germline CDR1 reads SGHAT; CDR2 reads FQNNGV. V lost 0 bases to trimming and J lost 5 bases, with 15 bases between them. This CDR3 comprises 16 residues. The CDR3 coding sequence is TGTGCCAGCAGCTTAGATAAGCGAGGAGGTTTAGATACGCAGTATTTT. Translating it yields CASSLDKRGGLDTQYF.

This clonotype was seen more than once but under ten times. The CDR3 loop is CASSLWESSYNEQFF. For the CDR3, the DNA is TGTGCCAGCAGTTTGTGGGAGAGCTCCTACAATGAGCAGTTCTTC. The chain links TRBV12-3 or TRBV12-4 to TRBJ2-1; D is perhaps TRBD2 (5 bases). The germline V and J ends were trimmed by 3 bases and 0 bases, with 9 bases remaining between them. CDR3 length: 15 amino acids.

This chain connects TRBV20-1 to TRBJ2-3, with no clear D. The germline gives CDR1 DFQATT, CDR2 SNEGSKA (reference sequence). Trimming took off 6 bases at V and 3 bases at J, with 16 bases between the two ends. The CDR3 has 14 residues. CDR3 coding DNA: TGCAGTGCAAGAAGTACAGACGGGACAGATACGCAGTATTTT. Protein: CSARSTDGTDTQYF.

This chain connects TRBV5-1 to TRBJ1-5, with D unclear. The V end was cut by 2 bases, the J end by 5 bases, with 11 bases between. CDR1 SGHRS and CDR2 YFSETQ come from the germline V gene. CDR3 length equals 14 residues. This CDR3 is CASSFHSGDQPQHF. Written as DNA, the CDR3 is TGCGCCAGCAGCTTCCACTCCGGTGATCAGCCCCAGCATTTT.

This clonotype has only a few counts. This chain joins TRBV18 and TRBJ2-1; 9 bases fit TRBD2. Trimming cost V 4 bases and J 0 bases; bases outside gene matches: 7. The CDR3 covers 17 residues. The germline V gene has CDR1 KGHSH and CDR2 LQKENI. The chain's CDR3 is CASSLQLAGTSYNEQFF. CDR3 sequence (DNA): TGTGCCAGCTCACTTCAGCTAGCGGGAACCTCCTACAATGAGCAGTTCTTC.

The rearrangement uses TRBV7-2 and TRBJ2-7, with 11 positions matching TRBD1. Germline V gives CDR1 SGHTA, CDR2 FQGNSA. Trimming at V came to 3 bases and at J to 2 bases, leaving 3 bases not matched to a gene. The CDR3 has 15 amino acids. The CDR3 DNA reads TGTGCCAGCAGCTTTACGGGACAGGGGGCCTACGAGCAGTACTTC. It is translated as CASSFTGQGAYEQYF.

The chain uses TRBV20-1 and TRBJ1-5, with D tentatively TRBD1 (6 bases). Germline V CDR1 and CDR2: DFQATT, SNEGSKA (reference sequence). The ends were cut back, 3 bases at V and 11 bases at J, with 14 bases in the middle. This CDR3 has 12 residues. In DNA form, the CDR3 reads TGCAGTGCTAGGCCACAGGGAACGTCCCAGCATTTT. Translated: CSARPQGTSQHF.

The chain recombines TRBV4-3 with TRBJ2-4, with D possibly TRBD2 on 6 matching bases. The V gene's germline CDR1 is LGHNA and CDR2 YSLEER. Trimming stripped 1 base from V and 8 bases from J, with 12 bases between. The CDR3 contains 14 residues. CDR3 amino acids: CASSQVRLGHIQYF. CDR3 nucleotide sequence: TGCGCCAGCAGCCAAGTGCGACTAGGCCACATTCAGTACTTC.

This clonotype showed up just a few times. V is TRBV6-5 and J is TRBJ2-1, with TRBD2 identical over 10 bases. In germline, CDR1 is MNHEY, CDR2 SVGAGI. Unmatched junction bases numbered 4, after V lost 2 bases and J lost 3 bases. The CDR3 loop spans 16 amino acids. CDR3 sequence (DNA): TGTGCCAGCAGTTACGGGACTAGCGTCATCTACAATGAGCAGTTCTTC. As protein: CASSYGTSVIYNEQFF.

This clonotype was seen a handful of times. The chain links TRBV18 to TRBJ2-6; D uncertain. CDR1 and CDR2 from the germline V gene are KGHSH and LQKENI. Trimming took 4 bases from V and 0 from J, leaving 10 bases between them. The CDR3 has 16 amino acids. As DNA, the CDR3 is TGTGCCAGCTCACTCGACGCAACCTCTGGGGCCAACGTCCTGACTTTC. Protein sequence: CASSLDATSGANVLTF.

This clonotype was counted between two and nine times. The J gene is TRBJ2-7, the V gene TRBV15; D is possibly TRBD2 (6 bases). V lost 1 base and J lost 0, with 13 bases in between. Per the germline V gene, CDR1 is LNHNV and CDR2 is YYDKDF (reference sequence). There are 16 residues in the CDR3. DNA for the CDR3: TGTGCCACCAGCAGAGCTTCCGGGACTGACTCCTACGAGCAGTACTTC. As protein: CATSRASGTDSYEQYF.

This clonotype has more than one count but fewer than ten. This rearrangement joins TRBV12-3 or TRBV12-4 to TRBJ2-1; the D is unclear. This CDR3 is 12 amino acids long. The ends were cut back, 8 bases at V and 9 bases at J, with 14 bases in the middle. The CDR3 is CASLDPAGEQFF. CDR3 DNA: TGTGCCAGCCTAGACCCTGCAGGTGAGCAGTTCTTC.

In the case of this clonotype: The CDR3 end shows no conserved phenylalanine or tryptophan, and so a read error is likely. The V and J genes are TRBV29-1 and TRBJ1-2; D gene uncertain. Germline V gene data show CDR1 as SQVTM and CDR2 as ANQGSEA. The V end was cut by 2 bases, the J end by 5 bases, with 9 bases between. The CDR3 is 12 amino acids. The CDR3 spells CSVETGGYGYTL. CDR3 bases: TGCAGCGTTGAAACGGGTGGATATGGCTACACCTTA.

This chain links TRBV5-1 with TRBJ2-1, with TRBD2 matching 7 bases. V trimming: 0 bases; J trimming: 4 bases; junction bases outside the gene matches: 7. Germline V gene data show CDR1 as SGHRS and CDR2 as YFSETQ. This CDR3 contains 16 residues. DNA for the CDR3: TGCGCCAGCAGCTTGGGGGCTAGCGGCCCATACAATGAGCAGTTCTTC. It translates to CASSLGASGPYNEQFF.

Only a few counts were recorded for this clonotype. The chain links TRBV11-2 to TRBJ1-1; D possibly corresponds to TRBD1 (5 bases). V was cut by 5 bases and J by 0 bases, with 16 bases left in between. Germline CDR1 SGHAT, CDR2 FQNNGV. There are 16 residues in the CDR3. The CDR3 nucleotides are TGTGCCAGCAGCCGTCCAAAACAGGAAATGAACACTGAAGCTTTCTTT. Translated: CASSRPKQEMNTEAFF.

The chain uses TRBV6-8 and TRBJ1-4, with 10 nucleotides matching TRBD1. CDR3 size: 14 residues. J was trimmed by 8 bases and V by 6 bases; bases with no gene match: 6. CDR1 is MNHGY and CDR2 is SAAAGT in the germline V gene. This chain's CDR3 is CASRRQGACEKLFF. The CDR3, as DNA: TGTGCCAGCAGAAGACAGGGGGCTTGCGAAAAACTGTTTTTT.

The table lists this clonotype with a few counts. The chain employs TRBV28 and TRBJ2-4; tentatively, D is TRBD2 (5 bases). Trimming removed 7 bases at V and 1 base at J, with 11 bases between. CDR1 and CDR2 (germline): MDHEN, SYDVKM. The CDR3 runs 14 residues. The CDR3 DNA is TGTGCCAGCACTCAAAGGAGGGCCAAAAACATTCAGTACTTC. The encoded protein is CASTQRRAKNIQYF.

This clonotype was detected a few times. V gene TRBV6-5 combines with J gene TRBJ1-2; D may be TRBD1 (5 bases). The CDR3 length is 14 residues. The V gene lost 0 bases and the J gene lost 4 bases, with 9 bases spanning the gap. Per the germline V gene, CDR1 is MNHEY and CDR2 is SVGAGI. The chain's CDR3 is CASSYSQGTYGYTF. CDR3 bases: TGTGCCAGCAGTTACTCTCAGGGTACCTATGGCTACACCTTC.

V usage is TRBV6-5 and J usage is TRBJ1-4, with D possibly being TRBD1 (6 bases). The CDR3 runs 16 residues. Germline CDR1 and CDR2: MNHEY and SVGAGI. Trimming removed 4 bases at V and 3 bases at J, with 15 bases between. CDR3 nucleotide sequence: TGTGCCAGCAGTTTCGACAGGACCGGGGCTAATGAAAAACTGTTTTTT. It encodes CASSFDRTGANEKLFF.

The chain joins TRBV28 to TRBJ2-5; no reliable D call. In germline, CDR1 is MDHEN, CDR2 SYDVKM. The CDR3 sequence is 13 residues long. Trimming shortened V by 6 bases and J by 4 bases, and 12 bases separated the two germline ends. CDR3 sequence reads: CASRGSLRETQYF. The CDR3 nucleotides are TGTGCCAGCAGGGGATCATTGCGAGAGACCCAGTACTTC.